This T cell receptor beta chain originates from a study of CD8+ T cells in alopecia areata. Looking at the study overall: Patients in the treated group were given tofacitinib by mouth, 5 to 10 mg twice a day. The duration of tofacitinib was 6 to 18 months, with 6 months off drug afterward. Study findings and constraints: In scalp samples, resident alphabeta T cells of normal skin are also sequenced. Alopecia totalis/universalis scalp especially showed more expanded CD8+ clones than normal scalp.

A word on this clone: Antigen unknown.

The V end was cut by 7 bases, the J end by 5 bases, with 14 bases between. The germline V gene encodes CDR1 SNHLY and CDR2 FYNNEI. This CDR3 contains 13 residues. Peripheral blood samples and lesional scalp punch biopsies were obtained from alopecia areata patients. cDNA reverse transcribed from extracted RNA served as the sequencing template. The protocol was immunoSEQ multiplex PCR, while the TCRdb copy is restricted to in-frame clones and leaves out a portion. This sample has some 7,500 clones; 50% to 60% occur once, and the top ten carry around 14%. The genes are TRBV2 and TRBJ2-5; D is uncertain. The sample here was skin, taken at week 0. This receptor was taken from a human donor with alopecia areata. This chain's CDR3 is CASTPGIWETQYF. DNA for the CDR3: TGTGCCAGCACACCTGGCATATGGGAGACCCAGTACTTC.